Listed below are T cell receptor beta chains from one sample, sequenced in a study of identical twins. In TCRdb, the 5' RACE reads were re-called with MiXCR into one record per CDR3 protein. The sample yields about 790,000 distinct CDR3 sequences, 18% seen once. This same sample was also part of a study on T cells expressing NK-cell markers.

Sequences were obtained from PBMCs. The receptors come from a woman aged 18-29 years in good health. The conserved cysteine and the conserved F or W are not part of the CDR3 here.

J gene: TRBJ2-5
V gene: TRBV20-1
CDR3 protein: SARELVETQY

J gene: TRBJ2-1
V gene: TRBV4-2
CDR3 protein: ASSQDTLAGGYRDEQF

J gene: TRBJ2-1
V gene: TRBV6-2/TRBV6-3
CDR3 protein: ASRPGGSAEQF

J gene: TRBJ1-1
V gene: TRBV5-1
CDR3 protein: ASSLGPRNGVNTEAF

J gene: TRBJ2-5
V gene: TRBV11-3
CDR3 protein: ASSLGRGPQETQY

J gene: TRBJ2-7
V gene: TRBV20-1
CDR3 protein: SARDPTPGPTYEQY

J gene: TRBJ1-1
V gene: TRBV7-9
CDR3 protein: ASSHDRAPTEAF

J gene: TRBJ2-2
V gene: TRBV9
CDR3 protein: ASSVTGGSPTGELF

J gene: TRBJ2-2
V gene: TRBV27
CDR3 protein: ASSLSTRYTGELF

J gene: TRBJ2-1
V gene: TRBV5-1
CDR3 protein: ASSLFEGGNEQF

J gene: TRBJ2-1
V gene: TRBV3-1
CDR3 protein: ASSQRFEQF

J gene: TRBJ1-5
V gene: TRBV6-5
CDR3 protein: ASSYVGSNQPQH

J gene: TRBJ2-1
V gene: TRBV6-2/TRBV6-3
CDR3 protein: ASSPGTSGKNEQF

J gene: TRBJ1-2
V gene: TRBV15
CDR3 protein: ATSRAGQDYGYT

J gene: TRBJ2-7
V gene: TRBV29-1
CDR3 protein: SAGLSSTGEDEQY

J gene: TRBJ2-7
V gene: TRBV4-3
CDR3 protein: ASSQDEGSYEQY